This TCR beta chain derives from a study of T cell repertoires in cytomegalovirus infection. This clonotype was found many times. The antigen is not known. Each CDR3 protein is one row after TCRdb ran MiXCR on the reads. The table has just under 500,000 distinct CDR3 sequences, 33% seen once. The CDR3 loop spans 16 amino acids. Germline V gene lookup returns CDR1 SGHVS and CDR2 FQNEAQ. V dropped 0 bases and J dropped 0 bases, with 9 bases sitting between them. The source was cultured PBMCs, collected from culture after CMV antigen stimulation. This TCR was sampled from a human donor in good health (CMV status not recorded). Some clones in this sample may be carry-over from other donors' samples. The gene calls are TRBV7-8 and TRBJ2-1; maybe TRBD2 (5 bases). The CDR3 region has the DNA TGTGCCAGCAGCTTAGCTCTAGCCCACTCCTACAATGAGCAGTTCTTC. Translation gives CASSLALAHSYNEQFF.